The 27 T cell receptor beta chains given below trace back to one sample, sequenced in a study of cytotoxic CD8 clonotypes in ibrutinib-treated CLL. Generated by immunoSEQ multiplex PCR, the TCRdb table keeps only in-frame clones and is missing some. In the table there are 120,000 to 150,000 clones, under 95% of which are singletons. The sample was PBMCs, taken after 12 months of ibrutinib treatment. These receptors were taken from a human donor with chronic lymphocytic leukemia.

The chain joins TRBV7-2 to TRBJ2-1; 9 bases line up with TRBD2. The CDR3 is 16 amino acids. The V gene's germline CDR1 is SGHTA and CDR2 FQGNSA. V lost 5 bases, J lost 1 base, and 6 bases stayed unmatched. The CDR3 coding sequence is TGTGCCAGCAGCAATAGCGGGGGACCTTCCTACAATGAGCAGTTCTTC. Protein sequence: CASSNSGGPSYNEQFF.

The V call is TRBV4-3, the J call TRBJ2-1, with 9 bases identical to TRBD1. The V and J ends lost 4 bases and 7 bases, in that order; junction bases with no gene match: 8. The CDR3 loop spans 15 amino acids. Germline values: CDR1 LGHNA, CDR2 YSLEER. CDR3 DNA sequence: TGCGCCAGCAGCCCGACAGGGGGGCGTTTGAATGAGCAGTTCTTC. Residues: CASSPTGGRLNEQFF.

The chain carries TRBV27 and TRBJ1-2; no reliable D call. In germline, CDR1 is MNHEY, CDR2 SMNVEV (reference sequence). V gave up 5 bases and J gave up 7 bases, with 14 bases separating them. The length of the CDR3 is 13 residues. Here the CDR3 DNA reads TGTGCCAGCAGTCCCAACCCACCCTTTGGCTACACCTTC. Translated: CASSPNPPFGYTF.

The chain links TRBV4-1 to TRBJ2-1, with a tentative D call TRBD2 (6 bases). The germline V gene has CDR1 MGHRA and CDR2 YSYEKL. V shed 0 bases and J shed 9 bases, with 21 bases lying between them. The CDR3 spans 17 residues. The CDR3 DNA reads TGCGCCAGCAGCCAAGATCCGGAGGGGTTGGCCCCGGGTGAGCAGTTCTTC. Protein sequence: CASSQDPEGLAPGEQFF.

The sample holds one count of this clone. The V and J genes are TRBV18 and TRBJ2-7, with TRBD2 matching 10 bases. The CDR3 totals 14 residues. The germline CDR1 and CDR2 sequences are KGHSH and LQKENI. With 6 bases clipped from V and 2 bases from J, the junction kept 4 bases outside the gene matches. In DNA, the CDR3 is TGTGCCAGCTCCACAGCGGGAGGGACCTACGAGCAGTACTTC. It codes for CASSTAGGTYEQYF.

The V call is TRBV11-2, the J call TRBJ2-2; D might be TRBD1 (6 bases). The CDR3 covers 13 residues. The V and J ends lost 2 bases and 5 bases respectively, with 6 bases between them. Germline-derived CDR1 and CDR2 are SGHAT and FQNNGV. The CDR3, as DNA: TGTGCCAGCAGCTTAACAGGGACCGGGGAGCTGTTTTTT. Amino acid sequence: CASSLTGTGELFF.

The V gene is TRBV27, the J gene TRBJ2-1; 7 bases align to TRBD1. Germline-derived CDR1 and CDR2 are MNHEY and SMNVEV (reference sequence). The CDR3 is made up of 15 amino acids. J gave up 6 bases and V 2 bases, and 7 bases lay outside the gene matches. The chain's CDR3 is CASSLKRGPVNEQFF. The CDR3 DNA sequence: TGTGCCAGCAGTTTAAAGAGGGGGCCAGTCAATGAGCAGTTCTTC.

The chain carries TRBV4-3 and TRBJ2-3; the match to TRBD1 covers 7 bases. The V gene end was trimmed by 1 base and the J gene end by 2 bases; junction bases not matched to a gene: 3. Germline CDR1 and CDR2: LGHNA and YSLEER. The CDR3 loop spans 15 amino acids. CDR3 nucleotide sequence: TGCGCCAGCAGCCAAGGGGGACAGTTCACAGATACGCAGTATTTT. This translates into CASSQGGQFTDTQYF.

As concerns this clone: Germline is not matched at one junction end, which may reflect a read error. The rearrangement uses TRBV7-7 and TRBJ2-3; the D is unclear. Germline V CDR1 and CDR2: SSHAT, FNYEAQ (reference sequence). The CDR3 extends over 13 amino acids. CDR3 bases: TGTGCTAGCAGCTCTGACTGGGCCGATACGCAGTATTTT. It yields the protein CASSSDWADTQYF.

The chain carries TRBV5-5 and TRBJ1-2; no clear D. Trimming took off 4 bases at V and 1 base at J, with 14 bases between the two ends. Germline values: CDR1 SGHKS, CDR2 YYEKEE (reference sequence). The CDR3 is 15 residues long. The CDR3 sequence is CASSPTGDINYGYTF. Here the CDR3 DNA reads TGTGCCAGCAGCCCGACCGGAGACATTAACTATGGCTACACCTTC.

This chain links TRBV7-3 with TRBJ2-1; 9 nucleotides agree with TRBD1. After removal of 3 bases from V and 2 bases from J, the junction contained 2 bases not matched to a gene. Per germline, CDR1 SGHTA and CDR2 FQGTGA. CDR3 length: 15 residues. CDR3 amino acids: CASSFGQGPYNEQFF. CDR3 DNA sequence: TGTGCCAGCAGCTTTGGACAGGGGCCCTACAATGAGCAGTTCTTC.

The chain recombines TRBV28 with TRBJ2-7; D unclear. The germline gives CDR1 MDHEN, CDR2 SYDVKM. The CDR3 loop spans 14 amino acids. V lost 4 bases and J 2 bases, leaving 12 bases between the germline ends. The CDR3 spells CASSSYRTAYEQYF. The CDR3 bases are TGTGCCAGCAGTTCCTACCGGACGGCCTACGAGCAGTACTTC.

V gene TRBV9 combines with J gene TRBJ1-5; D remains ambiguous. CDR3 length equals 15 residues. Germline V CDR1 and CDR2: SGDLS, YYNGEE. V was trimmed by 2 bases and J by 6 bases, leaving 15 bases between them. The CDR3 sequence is CASSVGSSEGQPQHF. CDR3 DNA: TGTGCCAGCAGCGTCGGATCTTCCGAGGGTCAGCCCCAGCATTTT.

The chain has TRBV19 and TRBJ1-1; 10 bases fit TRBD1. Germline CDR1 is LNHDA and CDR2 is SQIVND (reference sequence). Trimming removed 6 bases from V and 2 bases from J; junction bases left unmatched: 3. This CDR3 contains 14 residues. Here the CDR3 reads CASRTGGFNTEAFF. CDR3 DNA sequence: TGTGCCAGTAGGACAGGGGGCTTCAACACTGAAGCTTTCTTT. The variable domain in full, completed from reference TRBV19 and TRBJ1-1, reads DGGITQSPKYLFRKEGQNVTLSCEQNLNHDAMYWYRQDPGQGLRLIYYSQIVNDFQKGDIAEGYSVSREKKESFPLTVTSAQKNPTAFYLCASRTGGFNTEAFFGQGTRLTVV.

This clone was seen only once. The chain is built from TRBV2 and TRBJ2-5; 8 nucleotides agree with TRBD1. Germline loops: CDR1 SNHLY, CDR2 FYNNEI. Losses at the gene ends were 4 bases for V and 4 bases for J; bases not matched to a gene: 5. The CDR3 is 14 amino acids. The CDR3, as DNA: TGTGCCAGCAGTGTAACAGGGGGGCCAGAGACCCAGTACTTC. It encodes CASSVTGGPETQYF.

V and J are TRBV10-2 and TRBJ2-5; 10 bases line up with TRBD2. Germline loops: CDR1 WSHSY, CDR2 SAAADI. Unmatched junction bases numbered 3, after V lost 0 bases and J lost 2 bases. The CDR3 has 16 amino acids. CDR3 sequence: CASSESIAGGQETQYF. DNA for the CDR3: TGCGCCAGCAGTGAGTCGATAGCGGGAGGTCAAGAGACCCAGTACTTC.

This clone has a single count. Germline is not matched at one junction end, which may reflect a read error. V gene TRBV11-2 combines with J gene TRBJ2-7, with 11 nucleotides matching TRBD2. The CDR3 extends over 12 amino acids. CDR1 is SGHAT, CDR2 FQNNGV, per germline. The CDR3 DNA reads TGTGCCAGCAGCACCTTCCCGGGACTAGCGGTCTTC. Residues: CASSTFPGLAVF.

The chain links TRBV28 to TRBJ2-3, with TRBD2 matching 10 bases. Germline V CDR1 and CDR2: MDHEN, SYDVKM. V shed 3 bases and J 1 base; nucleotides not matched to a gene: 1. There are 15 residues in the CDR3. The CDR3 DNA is TGTGCCAGCAGTTTGGGGACTAGCGGCACAGATACGCAGTATTTT. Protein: CASSLGTSGTDTQYF.

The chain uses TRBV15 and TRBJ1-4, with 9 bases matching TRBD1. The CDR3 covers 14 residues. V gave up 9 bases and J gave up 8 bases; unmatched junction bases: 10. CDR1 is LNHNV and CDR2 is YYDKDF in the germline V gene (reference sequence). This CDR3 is CATKPWTGDEKLFF. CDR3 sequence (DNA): TGTGCCACTAAACCCTGGACAGGGGACGAAAAACTGTTTTTT.

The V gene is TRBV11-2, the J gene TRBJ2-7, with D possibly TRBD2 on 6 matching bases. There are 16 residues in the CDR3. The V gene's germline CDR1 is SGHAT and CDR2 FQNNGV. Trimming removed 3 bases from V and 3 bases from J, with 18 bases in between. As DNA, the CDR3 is TGTGCCAGCAGCTTTTTCTCCCAGGGAGGAATCTACGAGCAGTACTTC. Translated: CASSFFSQGGIYEQYF.

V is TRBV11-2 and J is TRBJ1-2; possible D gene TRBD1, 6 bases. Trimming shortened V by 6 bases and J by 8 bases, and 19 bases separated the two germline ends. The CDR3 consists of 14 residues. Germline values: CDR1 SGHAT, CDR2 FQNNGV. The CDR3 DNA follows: TGTGCCAGCAGTCCTAAAGGGGGAAATGGGGGCTACACCTTC. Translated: CASSPKGGNGGYTF.

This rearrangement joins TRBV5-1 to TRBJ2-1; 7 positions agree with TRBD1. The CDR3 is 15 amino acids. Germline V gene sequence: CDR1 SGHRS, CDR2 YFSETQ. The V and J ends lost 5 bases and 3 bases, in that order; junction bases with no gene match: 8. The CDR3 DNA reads TGCGCCAGCAGACAGACAGGGTCGGGCTACAATGAGCAGTTCTTC. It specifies CASRQTGSGYNEQFF.

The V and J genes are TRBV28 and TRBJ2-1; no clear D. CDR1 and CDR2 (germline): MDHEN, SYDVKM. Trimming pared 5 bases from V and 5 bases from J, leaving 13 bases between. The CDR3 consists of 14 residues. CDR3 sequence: CASSPPQTDNEQFF. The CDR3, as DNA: TGTGCCAGCAGTCCGCCCCAGACTGACAATGAGCAGTTCTTC.

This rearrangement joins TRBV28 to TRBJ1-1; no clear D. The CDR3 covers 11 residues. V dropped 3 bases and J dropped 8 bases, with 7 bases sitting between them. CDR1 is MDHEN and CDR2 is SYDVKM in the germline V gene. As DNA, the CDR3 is TGTGCCAGCAGTTTTGAAGTCGAAGCTTTCTTT. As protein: CASSFEVEAFF.

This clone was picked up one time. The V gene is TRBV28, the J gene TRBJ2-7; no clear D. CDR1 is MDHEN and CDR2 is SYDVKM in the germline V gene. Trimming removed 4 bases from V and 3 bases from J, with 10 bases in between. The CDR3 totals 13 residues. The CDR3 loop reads CASSSLDIYEQYF. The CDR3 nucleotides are TGTGCCAGCAGTTCGCTCGACATCTACGAGCAGTACTTC.

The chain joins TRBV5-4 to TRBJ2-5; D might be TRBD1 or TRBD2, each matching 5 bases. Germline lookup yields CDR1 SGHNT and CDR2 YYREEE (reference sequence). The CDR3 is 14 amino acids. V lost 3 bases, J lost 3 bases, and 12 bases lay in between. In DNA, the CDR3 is TGTGCCAGCAGCTGGGGACCGATCGAAGAGACCCAGTACTTC. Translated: CASSWGPIEETQYF.

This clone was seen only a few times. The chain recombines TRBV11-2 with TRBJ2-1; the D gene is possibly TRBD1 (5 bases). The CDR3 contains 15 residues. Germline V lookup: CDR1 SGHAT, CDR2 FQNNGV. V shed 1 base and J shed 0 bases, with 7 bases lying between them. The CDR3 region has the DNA TGTGCCAGCAGCTTAGGCAGGGCCTCCTACAATGAGCAGTTCTTC. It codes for CASSLGRASYNEQFF.